The 2 T cell receptor beta chains below all came from one sample that was sequenced in a study of blood T cell repertoires in COVID-19. The method was immunoSEQ multiplex PCR; TCRdb's version includes in-frame clones alone and lacks a portion of them. The sample has under 150,000 clones, 86% seen once; the top ten hold 2.3%. The sequenced material came from PBMCs or T cells enriched from blood (not recorded which). These receptors came from a woman aged 45-65 years who had recovered from COVID-19.

This chain links TRBV3-1 (or the pseudogene TRBV3-2) with TRBJ1-5; a possible D gene is TRBD1 (5 bases). The CDR3 is made up of 14 amino acids. V was clipped by 4 bases and J by 3 bases, with 10 bases between them. Germline lookup yields CDR1 LGHDT and CDR2 YNNKEL (reference sequence). The CDR3 is CASSPGGVNQPQHF. The CDR3 nucleotides are TGTGCCAGCAGCCCCGGGGGGGTCAATCAGCCCCAGCATTTT.

This clone was seen only once. The chain recombines TRBV6-4 with TRBJ2-1; the match to TRBD2 covers 12 bases. Trimming cost V 4 bases and J 9 bases; bases outside gene matches: 4. The CDR3 contains 14 residues. The germline V gene has CDR1 MRHNA and CDR2 SNTAGT. The CDR3 nucleotides are TGTGCCAGCAGTGCTAGCGGGGGGGCCGGTGAGCAGTTCTTC. Encoded protein: CASSASGGAGEQFF.